A single sample gave rise to the 6 T cell receptor beta chains below, sequenced in a study of shared T cell receptors in the human thymus. Clones were read by immunoSEQ multiplex PCR, and TCRdb kept only the in-frame ones, dropping some. The sample lists hundreds of thousands of clones, about 90% seen once, with roughly 0.0094% in the top ten. This same sample was also part of a study on human thymus T cells.

Sequenced sample: thymocytes. Every receptor here comes from a boy under two years old with a congenital heart defect.

This clone was picked up one time. CDR3 sequence (DNA): TGCGCCAGCAGCCAAAATGCAAGCGGGGAGAATGAGCAGTTCTTC. Its translation is CASSQNASGENEQFF. This chain links TRBV4-3 with TRBJ2-1, with TRBD2 identical over 7 bases. Germline V gene sequence: CDR1 LGHNA, CDR2 YSLEER. Losses at the gene ends were 2 bases for V and 7 bases for J; bases not matched to a gene: 8. The CDR3 sequence is 15 residues long.

V usage is TRBV19 and J usage is TRBJ1-6, with D tentatively TRBD1 (6 bases). This CDR3 region has 14 residues. V was pared by 7 bases and J by 7 bases, with 14 bases between. Germline V lookup: CDR1 LNHDA, CDR2 SQIVND (reference sequence). The CDR3 spells CASIAGDQNSPLHF. The CDR3 region has the DNA TGTGCCAGTATCGCAGGGGATCAGAATTCACCCCTCCACTTT. The full variable domain, its missing parts supplied by reference TRBV19 and TRBJ1-6, is DGGITQSPKYLFRKEGQNVTLSCEQNLNHDAMYWYRQDPGQGLRLIYYSQIVNDFQKGDIAEGYSVSREKKESFPLTVTSAQKNPTAFYLCASIAGDQNSPLHFGNGTRLTVT.

This CDR3 reads CAWRKTGTNTEAFF. As DNA, the CDR3 is TGTGCCTGGAGAAAAACAGGGACGAACACTGAAGCTTTCTTT. The chain is built from TRBV30 and TRBJ1-1, with a weak D call TRBD1 (6 bases). The CDR3 sequence is 14 residues long. Germline V gene lookup returns CDR1 GTSNPN and CDR2 SVGIG (reference sequence). V was clipped by 3 bases and J by 1 base, with 12 bases between them. The full variable domain, its missing parts supplied by reference TRBV30 and TRBJ1-1, is SQTIHQWPATLVQPVGSPLSLECTVEGTSNPNLYWYRQAAGRGLQLLFYSVGIGQISSEVPQNLSASRPQDRQFILSSKKLLLSDSGFYLCAWRKTGTNTEAFFGQGTRLTVV.

Comment on this clone: This likely comes from a read error, as the CDR3 has no conserved phenylalanine or tryptophan at its end. No DNA is shown, since the ends of the CDR3 on it are uncertain; the CDR3 is the one TCRdb lists. The V call is TRBV5-1, the J call TRBJ2-6; the table's D call TRBD2 went unverified against the DNA. Counting both end residues, the CDR3 totals 11 amino acids. Germline loops: CDR1 SGHRS, CDR2 YFSETQ. The CDR3 loop reads CASRVVASGGE.

V and J are TRBV7-2 and TRBJ2-1; D is ambiguous. This CDR3 spans 15 amino acids. V gave up 5 bases and J gave up 2 bases, with 13 bases separating them. CDR1 and CDR2 (germline): SGHTA, FQGNSA. This CDR3 is CASSHDPRAYNEQFF. The CDR3 DNA reads as TGTGCCAGCAGCCACGACCCCCGGGCCTACAATGAGCAGTTCTTC.

The rearrangement uses TRBV28 and TRBJ1-1; 7 bases fit TRBD1. V dropped 3 bases and J dropped 4; count of bases not matched to a gene: 8. In germline, CDR1 is MDHEN, CDR2 SYDVKM. This CDR3 comprises 15 residues. The CDR3 reads CASSFHRGWGTEAFF. The CDR3 region has the DNA TGTGCCAGCAGTTTCCACAGGGGCTGGGGCACTGAAGCTTTCTTT.